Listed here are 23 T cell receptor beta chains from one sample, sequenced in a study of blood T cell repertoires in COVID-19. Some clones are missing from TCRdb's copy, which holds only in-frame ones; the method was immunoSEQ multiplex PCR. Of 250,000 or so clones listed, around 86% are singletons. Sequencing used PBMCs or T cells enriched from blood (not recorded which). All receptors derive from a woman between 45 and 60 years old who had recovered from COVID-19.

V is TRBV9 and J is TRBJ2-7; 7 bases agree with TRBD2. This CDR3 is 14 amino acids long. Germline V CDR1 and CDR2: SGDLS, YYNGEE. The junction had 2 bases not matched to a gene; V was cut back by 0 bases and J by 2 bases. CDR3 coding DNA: TGTGCCAGCAGCGTAGCAGGGACTACCTACGAGCAGTACTTC. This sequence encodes CASSVAGTTYEQYF.

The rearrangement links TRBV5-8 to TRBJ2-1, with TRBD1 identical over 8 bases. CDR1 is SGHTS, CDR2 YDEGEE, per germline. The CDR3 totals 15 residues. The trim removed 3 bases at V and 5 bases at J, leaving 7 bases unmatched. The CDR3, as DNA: TGTGCCAGCAGCTGGTGGACAGGGACCCACAATGAGCAGTTCTTC. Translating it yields CASSWWTGTHNEQFF.

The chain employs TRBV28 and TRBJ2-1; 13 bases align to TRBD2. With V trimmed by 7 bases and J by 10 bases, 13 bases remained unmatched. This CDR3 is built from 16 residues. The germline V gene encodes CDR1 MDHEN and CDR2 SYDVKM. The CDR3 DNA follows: TGTGCCAGCACCCCCAGGACTAGCGGGAGTTCTGGAGAGCAGTTCTTC. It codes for CASTPRTSGSSGEQFF.

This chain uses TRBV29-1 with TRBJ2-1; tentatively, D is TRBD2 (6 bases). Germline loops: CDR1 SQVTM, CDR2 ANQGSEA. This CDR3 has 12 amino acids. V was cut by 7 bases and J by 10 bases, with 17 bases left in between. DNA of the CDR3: TGCAGCGCCGGGGGACCTTCGGGCGAGCAGTTCTTC. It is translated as CSAGGPSGEQFF.

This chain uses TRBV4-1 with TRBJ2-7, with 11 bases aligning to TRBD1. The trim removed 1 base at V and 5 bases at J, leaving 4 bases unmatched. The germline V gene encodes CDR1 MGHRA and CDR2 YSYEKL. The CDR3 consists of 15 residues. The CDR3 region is CASSQVGTGGDEQYF. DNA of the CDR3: TGCGCCAGCAGCCAAGTTGGGACAGGGGGGGACGAGCAGTACTTC.

CDR3 sequence: CASSSTSGGVTQYF. CDR3 nucleotides: TGCGCCAGCAGCTCGACTAGCGGGGGGGTGACCCAGTACTTC. This chain connects TRBV5-1 to TRBJ2-5; 14 bases map to TRBD2. From germline, CDR1 is SGHRS and CDR2 YFSETQ. This CDR3 has 14 residues. J lost 7 bases, V lost 3 bases, and 2 bases had no gene match.

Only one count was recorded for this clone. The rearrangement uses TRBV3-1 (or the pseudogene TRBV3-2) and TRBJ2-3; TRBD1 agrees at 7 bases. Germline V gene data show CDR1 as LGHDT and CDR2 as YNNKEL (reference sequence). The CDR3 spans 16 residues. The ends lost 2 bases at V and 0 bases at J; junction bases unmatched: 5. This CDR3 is CASSQLRDRSTDTQYF. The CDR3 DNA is TGTGCCAGCAGCCAACTCCGGGACAGAAGCACAGATACGCAGTATTTT.

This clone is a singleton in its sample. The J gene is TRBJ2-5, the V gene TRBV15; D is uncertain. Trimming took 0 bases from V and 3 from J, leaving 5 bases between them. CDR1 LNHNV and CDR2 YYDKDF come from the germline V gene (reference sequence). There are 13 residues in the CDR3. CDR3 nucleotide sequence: TGTGCCACCAGCAGAGATCCAAAAGAGACCCAGTACTTC. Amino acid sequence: CATSRDPKETQYF.

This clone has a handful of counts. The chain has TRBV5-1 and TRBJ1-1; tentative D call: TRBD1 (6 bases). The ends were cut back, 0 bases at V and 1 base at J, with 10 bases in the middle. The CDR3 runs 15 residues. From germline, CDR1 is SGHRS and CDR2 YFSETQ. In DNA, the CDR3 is TGCGCCAGCAGCTTGGACGAACAGGGGAACACTGAAGCTTTCTTT. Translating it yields CASSLDEQGNTEAFF.

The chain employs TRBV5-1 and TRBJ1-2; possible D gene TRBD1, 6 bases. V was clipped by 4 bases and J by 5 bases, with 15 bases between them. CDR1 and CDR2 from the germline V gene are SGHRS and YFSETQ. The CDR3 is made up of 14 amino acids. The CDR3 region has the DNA TGCGCCAGCAGCCCAGAGACAGGCTTTTATGGCTACACCTTC. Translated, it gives CASSPETGFYGYTF.

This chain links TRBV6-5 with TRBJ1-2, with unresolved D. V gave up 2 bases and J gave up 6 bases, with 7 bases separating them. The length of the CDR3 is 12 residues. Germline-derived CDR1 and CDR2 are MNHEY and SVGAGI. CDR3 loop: CASSYGQNGYTF. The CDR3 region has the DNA TGTGCCAGCAGTTACGGTCAGAATGGCTACACCTTC.

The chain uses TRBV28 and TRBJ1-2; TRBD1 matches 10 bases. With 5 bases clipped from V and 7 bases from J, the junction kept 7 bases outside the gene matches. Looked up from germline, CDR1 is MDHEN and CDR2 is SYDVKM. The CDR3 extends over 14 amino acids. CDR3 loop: CASSTGTGVRGYTF. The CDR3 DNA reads TGTGCCAGCAGTACCGGGACAGGGGTTCGTGGCTACACCTTC.

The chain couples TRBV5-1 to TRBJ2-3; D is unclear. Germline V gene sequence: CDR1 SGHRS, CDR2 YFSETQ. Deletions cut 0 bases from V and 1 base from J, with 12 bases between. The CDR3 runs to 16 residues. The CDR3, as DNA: TGCGCCAGCAGCTTGGTAATCCACACCCGCACAGATACGCAGTATTTT. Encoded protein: CASSLVIHTRTDTQYF.

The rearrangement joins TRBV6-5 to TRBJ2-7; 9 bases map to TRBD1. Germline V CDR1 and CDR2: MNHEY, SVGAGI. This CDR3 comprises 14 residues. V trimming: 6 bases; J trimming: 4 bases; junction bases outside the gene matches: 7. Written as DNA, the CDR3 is TGTGCCAGCAGCCGGGACAGGGCAGTATACGAGCAGTACTTC. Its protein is CASSRDRAVYEQYF.

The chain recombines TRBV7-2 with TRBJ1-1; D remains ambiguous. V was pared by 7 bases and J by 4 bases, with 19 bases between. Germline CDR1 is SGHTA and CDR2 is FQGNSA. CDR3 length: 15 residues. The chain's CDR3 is CASTPPPGRATEAFF. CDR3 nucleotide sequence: TGTGCCAGCACTCCTCCTCCGGGGAGGGCCACTGAAGCTTTCTTT.

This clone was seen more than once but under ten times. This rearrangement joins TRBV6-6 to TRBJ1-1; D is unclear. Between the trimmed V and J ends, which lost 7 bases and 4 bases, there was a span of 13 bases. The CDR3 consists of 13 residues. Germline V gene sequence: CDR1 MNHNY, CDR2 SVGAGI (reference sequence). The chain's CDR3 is CASTPFPLTEAFF. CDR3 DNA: TGTGCCAGCACCCCCTTCCCTCTCACTGAAGCTTTCTTT.

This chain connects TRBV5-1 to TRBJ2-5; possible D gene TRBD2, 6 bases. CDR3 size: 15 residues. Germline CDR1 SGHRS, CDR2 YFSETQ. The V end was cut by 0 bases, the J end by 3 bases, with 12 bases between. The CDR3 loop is CASSLVGGLKETQYF. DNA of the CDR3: TGCGCCAGCAGCTTGGTCGGCGGACTAAAAGAGACCCAGTACTTC.

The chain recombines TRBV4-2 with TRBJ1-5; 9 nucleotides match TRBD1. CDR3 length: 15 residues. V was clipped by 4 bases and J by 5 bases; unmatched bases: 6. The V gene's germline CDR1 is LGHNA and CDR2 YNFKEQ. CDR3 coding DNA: TGTGCCAGCAGCCTAAGACAGGGGGAAGATCAGCCCCAGCATTTT. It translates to CASSLRQGEDQPQHF.

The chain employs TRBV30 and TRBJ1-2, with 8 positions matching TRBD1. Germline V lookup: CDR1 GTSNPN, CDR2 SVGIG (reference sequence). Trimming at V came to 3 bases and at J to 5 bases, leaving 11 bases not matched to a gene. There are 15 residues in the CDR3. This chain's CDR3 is CAWRDDRGIGYGYTF. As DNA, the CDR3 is TGTGCCTGGAGGGACGACAGGGGAATCGGGTATGGCTACACCTTC.

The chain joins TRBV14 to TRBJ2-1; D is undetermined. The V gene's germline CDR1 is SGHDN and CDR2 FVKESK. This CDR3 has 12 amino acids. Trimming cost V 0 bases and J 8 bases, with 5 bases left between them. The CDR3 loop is CASSQDGDEQFF. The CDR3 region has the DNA TGTGCCAGCAGCCAAGATGGAGATGAGCAGTTCTTC. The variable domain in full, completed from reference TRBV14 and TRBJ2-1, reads EAGVTQFPSHSVIEKGQTVTLRCDPISGHDNLYWYRRVMGKEIKFLLHFVKESKQDESGMPNNRFLAERTGGTYSTLKVQPAELEDSGVYFCASSQDGDEQFFGPGTRLTVL.

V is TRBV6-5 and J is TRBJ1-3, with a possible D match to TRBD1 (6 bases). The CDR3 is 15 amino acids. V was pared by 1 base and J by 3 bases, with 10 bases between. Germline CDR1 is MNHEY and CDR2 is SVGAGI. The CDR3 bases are TGTGCCAGCAGTTACTGGGCAGGGGATGGAAACACCATATATTTT. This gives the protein CASSYWAGDGNTIYF.

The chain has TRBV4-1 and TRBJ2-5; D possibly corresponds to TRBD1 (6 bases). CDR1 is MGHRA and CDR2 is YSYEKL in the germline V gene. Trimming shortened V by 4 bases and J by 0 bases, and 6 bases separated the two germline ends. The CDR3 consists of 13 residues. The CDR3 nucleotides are TGCGCCAGCAGCCGGGACAACCAAGAGACCCAGTACTTC. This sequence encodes CASSRDNQETQYF.

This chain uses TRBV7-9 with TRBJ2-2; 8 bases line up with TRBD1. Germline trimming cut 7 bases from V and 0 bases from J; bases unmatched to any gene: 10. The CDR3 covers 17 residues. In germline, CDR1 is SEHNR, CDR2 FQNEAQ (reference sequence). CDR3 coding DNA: TGTGCCAGCACCAATCCTCAGGGGGCCCCGAACACCGGGGAGCTGTTTTTT. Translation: CASTNPQGAPNTGELFF.